The present T cell receptor (beta chain) was sequenced within a study of response to subunit inactivated influenza vaccine. Study results and limitations: Authors suggested few new T cells are recruited by each seasonal influenza vaccination.

TCRdb re-derived calls from the RT-PCR reads in MiXCR, one entry per CDR3 protein. The sample has 540,000 or so distinct CDR3 sequences; under 15% are singletons. The V segment lost 6 bases and the J segment 5 bases; nucleotides outside the gene matches: 8. The CDR3 consists of 15 residues. From germline, CDR1 is LNHDA and CDR2 SQIVND (reference sequence). Of note for this clonotype: The antigen remains unidentified.

This chain joins TRBV19 and TRBJ2-2; 8 positions match TRBD1. The sequence was obtained from a man in his forties or fifties who received an inactivated influenza vaccine. Source: PBMCs from blood, taken about 40 days after vaccination. The CDR3 DNA sequence: TGTGCCAGTAGCCTTTTGGGACAGGTGACCGGGGAGCTGTTTTTT. Protein: CASSLLGQVTGELFF.